This TCR beta chain emerged from a study of memory CD4+ T cells and cytomegalovirus serostatus. Whole-study context: Healthy Belgian adult donors included under ten CMV-positive and some 24 CMV-negative people.

Whole-study results and caveats: Each of around 69 CMV-associated TCRbeta sequences occurred in one to five individuals.

The repertoire was sequenced with immunoSEQ multiplex PCR; TCRdb's copy has only in-frame clones and lacks some. The table lists about 96,000 clones, 75% to 90% of them singletons. Note on this clone: Its antigen is not identified.

Looked up from germline, CDR1 is LNHNV and CDR2 is YYDKDF (reference sequence). This CDR3 is built from 13 residues. Trimming removed 4 bases at V and 1 base at J, with 7 bases between. The sort gate was single viable CD3+CD4+CD8-CD45RO+ cells for memory CD4+ T cells. This TCR came from an adult in good health and CMV-seropositive. The sequenced sample was memory CD4+ T cells from blood. The chain is built from TRBV15 and TRBJ2-5; possible D gene TRBD1, 5 bases. The CDR3 protein is CATSKGIQETQYF. DNA of the CDR3: TGTGCCACCAGCAAGGGGATCCAAGAGACCCAGTACTTC. Together with reference TRBV15 and TRBJ2-5, the CDR3 gives the full variable domain: DAMVIQNPRYQVTQFGKPVTLSCSQTLNHNVMYWYQQKSSQAPKLLFHYYDKDFNNEADTPDNFQSRRPNTSFCFLDIRSPGLGDTAMYLCATSKGIQETQYFGPGTRLLVL.